The 24 T cell receptor beta chains given below trace back to one sample, sequenced in a study of T cells in Graves' hyperthyroidism and ophthalmopathy. RNA transcripts were the template for amplifying TCR beta CDR3 regions. The HTBI set primed first-round TCR CDR3 RT-PCR. MiXCR, run by TCRdb on the multiplex PCR reads, gives a single entry per CDR3 protein. The sample contains fewer than 450,000 distinct CDR3 sequences, around 15% of which appear only once. Sequencing was performed on blood. These receptors were obtained from a man over 45 with Graves' ophthalmopathy.

This clonotype was recorded many times. V usage is TRBV24-1 and J usage is TRBJ2-3; 9 bases match TRBD1. CDR1 and CDR2 from the germline V gene are KGHDR and SFDVKD. This CDR3 is 18 amino acids long. Trimming removed 3 bases from V and 1 base from J; junction bases left unmatched: 10. The CDR3 region is CATSDGPGTGIGTDTQYF. The CDR3 DNA follows: TGTGCCACCAGTGATGGACCTGGGACAGGGATAGGCACAGATACGCAGTATTTT.

Regarding this clonotype: This could be a read error, since a much larger clone is one nucleotide away. The chain combines TRBV11-3 with TRBJ2-3; 7 nucleotides agree with TRBD2. This CDR3 is 16 amino acids long. Trimming cost V 4 bases and J 4 bases; bases outside gene matches: 11. The germline V gene has CDR1 SGHNT and CDR2 YENEEA. The CDR3 nucleotides are TGTGCCAGCAGCTGCAGAGCGGGGACCGACGCAGATACGCAGTATTTT. It specifies CASSCRAGTDADTQYF.

This clonotype was detected only a few times. The chain has TRBV29-1 and TRBJ2-3; the match to TRBD2 covers 7 bases. Germline CDR1 is SQVTM and CDR2 is ANQGSEA. J lost 4 bases, V lost 5 bases, and 9 bases had no gene match. This CDR3 region has 14 residues. Written as DNA, the CDR3 is TGCAGCGTTCTCTCCTGGGAGGGCGCAGATACGCAGTATTTT. The encoded protein is CSVLSWEGADTQYF.

The table lists this clonotype with many counts. J is TRBJ2-2 and V is TRBV15; a weak D match, TRBD2 (6 bases). The CDR3 has 15 residues. The germline V and J ends were trimmed by 5 bases and 5 bases, with 15 bases remaining between them. Germline-derived CDR1 and CDR2 are LNHNV and YYDKDF (reference sequence). This chain's CDR3 is CATSRGGGPTGELFF. The CDR3 coding sequence is TGTGCCACCAGCCGAGGTGGAGGGCCGACCGGGGAGCTGTTTTTT.

The table lists this clonotype with a few counts. The chain is built from TRBV28 and TRBJ1-3; 8 bases are a match to TRBD1. The ends lost 1 base at V and 4 bases at J; junction bases unmatched: 6. Germline lookup yields CDR1 MDHEN and CDR2 SYDVKM. This CDR3 has 16 residues. CDR3 nucleotide sequence: TGTGCCAGCAGTTTATATCCGAGACAGGGGGGAAACACCATATATTTT. It specifies CASSLYPRQGGNTIYF.

This clonotype was seen ten or more times. The chain recombines TRBV5-1 with TRBJ2-7, with D tentatively TRBD2 (6 bases). The CDR3 loop spans 14 amino acids. The germline V gene has CDR1 SGHRS and CDR2 YFSETQ. V dropped 0 bases and J dropped 3 bases, with 10 bases sitting between them. In DNA, the CDR3 is TGCGCCAGCAGCTTGGAGGCGGGATACTACGAGCAGTACTTC. It is translated as CASSLEAGYYEQYF.

In its sample, this clonotype was seen a few times. The chain employs TRBV14 and TRBJ1-1; no reliable D call. This CDR3 region has 12 residues. V gave up 6 bases and J gave up 4 bases, with 9 bases separating them. From germline, CDR1 is SGHDN and CDR2 FVKESK. The CDR3 bases are TGTGCCAGCAGAGGCGGGTTCACTGAAGCTTTCTTT. It is translated as CASRGGFTEAFF.

The rearrangement links TRBV5-1 to TRBJ1-2, with 8 bases aligning to TRBD1. V lost 4 bases, J lost 3 bases, and 20 bases stayed unmatched. There are 19 residues in the CDR3. Germline V gene data show CDR1 as SGHRS and CDR2 as YFSETQ. The CDR3 here is CASSPESGQGALVDYGYTF. For the CDR3, the DNA is TGCGCCAGCAGCCCGGAGAGTGGACAGGGTGCTTTGGTCGACTATGGCTACACCTTC.

This clonotype came up a few times. This chain connects TRBV20-1 to TRBJ1-5, with a tentative D call TRBD1 (5 bases). Germline CDR1 reads DFQATT; CDR2 reads SNEGSKA (reference sequence). CDR3 length: 15 residues. V was trimmed by 1 base and J by 3 bases, leaving 13 bases between them. The chain's CDR3 is CSARGQGYPNQPQHF. CDR3 nucleotides: TGCAGTGCTAGAGGTCAGGGCTATCCCAATCAGCCCCAGCATTTT.

At least ten counts were recorded for this clonotype. The gene calls are TRBV12-3 or TRBV12-4 and TRBJ2-3; 7 nucleotides align to TRBD1. V lost 5 bases and J lost 1; bases outside the gene matches: 9. The CDR3 runs 16 residues. CDR3 coding DNA: TGTGCCAGCAGTCATACACAGGGGATAGGCACAGATACGCAGTATTTT. It encodes CASSHTQGIGTDTQYF.

This clonotype was seen a handful of times. The rearrangement joins TRBV3-1 to TRBJ2-1; D remains unclear. This CDR3 is 15 amino acids long. The germline gives CDR1 LGHDT, CDR2 YNNKEL (reference sequence). Trimming left V 8 bases short and J 7 bases short, with 21 bases between. CDR3 sequence (DNA): TGTGCCAGCCTGGGCTCCGGGCCGGAAACAAATGAGCAGTTCTTC. Translated: CASLGSGPETNEQFF.

Regarding this clonotype: This could be a read error, since a much larger clone is one nucleotide away. This chain connects TRBV4-1 to TRBJ2-7, with D possibly being TRBD1 (7 bases). The CDR3 is 12 amino acids. Germline V gene data show CDR1 as MGHRA and CDR2 as YSYEKL. This CDR3 reads CACRGASYEQYF. The CDR3 nucleotides read TGCGCCTGCAGGGGGGCCTCCTACGAGCAGTACTTC.

This chain uses TRBV15 with TRBJ1-3; D gene unclear. Germline assignment: CDR1 LNHNV and CDR2 YYDKDF (reference sequence). The CDR3 extends over 15 amino acids. V was trimmed by 0 bases and J by 0 bases, leaving 6 bases between them. DNA of the CDR3: TGTGCCACCAGCAGAGACGGTAGCTCTGGAAACACCATATATTTT. The encoded protein is CATSRDGSSGNTIYF. Drawing the rest from reference TRBV15 and TRBJ1-3, the complete variable domain is DAMVIQNPRYQVTQFGKPVTLSCSQTLNHNVMYWYQQKSSQAPKLLFHYYDKDFNNEADTPDNFQSRRPNTSFCFLDIRSPGLGDTAMYLCATSRDGSSGNTIYFGEGSWLTVV.

This clonotype was counted ten times or more. CDR3 sequence reads: CASSETESRETQYF. CDR3 nucleotide sequence: TGTGCCAGCAGTGAAACTGAGAGCCGAGAGACCCAGTACTTC. The chain joins TRBV2 to TRBJ2-5; D is undetermined. The CDR3 runs 14 residues. Germline V lookup: CDR1 SNHLY, CDR2 FYNNEI. Between the trimmed V and J ends, which lost 2 bases and 4 bases, there was a span of 11 bases.

This clonotype was seen more than once but under ten times. The chain joins TRBV7-9 to TRBJ2-2; D assignment may be TRBD1 or TRBD2 (5 bases each). The CDR3 spans 15 residues. V shed 6 bases and J shed 5 bases, with 16 bases lying between them. Germline CDR1 reads SEHNR; CDR2 reads FQNEAQ (reference sequence). CDR3 protein: CASRLWGSRTGELFF. The CDR3 nucleotides are TGTGCCAGCAGACTTTGGGGGAGTCGAACCGGGGAGCTGTTTTTT.

This clonotype has just one count. The rearrangement joins TRBV19 to TRBJ2-1; 10 positions match TRBD2. The germline gives CDR1 LNHDA, CDR2 SQIVND (reference sequence). After removal of 5 bases from V and 2 bases from J, the junction contained 3 bases not matched to a gene. CDR3 length: 15 residues. CDR3 sequence (DNA): TGTGCCAGTAGTTCTAGCGGGAGCCCCTACAATGAGCAGTTCTTC. Its translation: CASSSSGSPYNEQFF.

This chain connects TRBV20-1 to TRBJ2-1; 14 bases are shared with TRBD2. This CDR3 comprises 15 residues. CDR1 and CDR2 from the germline V gene are DFQATT and SNEGSKA (reference sequence). The ends lost 6 bases at V and 9 bases at J; junction bases unmatched: 10. The DNA of the CDR3 is TGCAGTGCAAATTTACCGGGACTAGCGGGAGTTGAGCAGTTCTTC. This translates into CSANLPGLAGVEQFF.

The chain joins TRBV29-1 to TRBJ2-1; 13 nucleotides line up with TRBD2. The trim removed 3 bases at V and 10 bases at J, leaving 3 bases unmatched. The CDR3 is 13 residues long. Germline values: CDR1 SQVTM, CDR2 ANQGSEA. The CDR3 loop reads CSVDALAGGEQFF. The CDR3 DNA reads as TGCAGCGTTGATGCACTAGCGGGAGGGGAGCAGTTCTTC.

The V call is TRBV12-3 or TRBV12-4, the J call TRBJ1-6, with D unresolved. V was cut by 1 base and J by 9 bases, with 7 bases left in between. The CDR3 is 13 residues long. The DNA for the CDR3 is TGTGCCAGCAGTTTAGGCCACTCTTCACCCCTCCACTTT. This sequence encodes CASSLGHSSPLHF.

The table lists this clonotype with a few counts. The chain couples TRBV2 to TRBJ1-6; 7 positions match TRBD1. V gave up 8 bases and J gave up 5 bases; unmatched junction bases: 3. Germline CDR1 SNHLY, CDR2 FYNNEI. The length of the CDR3 is 13 residues. DNA for the CDR3: TGTGCCAGCCAGGGGGACCATAATTCACCCCTCCACTTT. Its protein product is CASQGDHNSPLHF.

In this sample, this clonotype turned up many times. This chain joins TRBV2 and TRBJ2-3, with 10 bases fitting TRBD2. The V gene end was trimmed by 2 bases and the J gene end by 3 bases; junction bases not matched to a gene: 2. Germline V lookup: CDR1 SNHLY, CDR2 FYNNEI. The CDR3 consists of 15 residues. This chain's CDR3 is CASSELAGVTDTQYF. The CDR3 DNA reads as TGTGCCAGCAGTGAACTAGCGGGAGTGACAGATACGCAGTATTTT.

This chain uses TRBV3-1 with TRBJ2-3, with a weak D call TRBD2 (5 bases). The CDR3 has 17 residues. Germline V gene sequence: CDR1 LGHDT, CDR2 YNNKEL (reference sequence). Trimming took 0 bases from V and 0 from J, leaving 13 bases between them. In nucleotides, the CDR3 is TGTGCCAGCAGCCAAGAGACCGGACTCCCCAGCACAGATACGCAGTATTTT. It yields the protein CASSQETGLPSTDTQYF.

This clonotype was seen repeatedly, ten times or more. The chain carries TRBV30 and TRBJ2-7; 8 bases fit TRBD1. V was pared by 5 bases and J by 5 bases, with 8 bases of the junction left unmatched. The CDR3 covers 13 residues. CDR1 and CDR2 from the germline V gene are GTSNPN and SVGIG (reference sequence). The CDR3 loop reads CAWGRQGLNEQYF. Here the CDR3 DNA reads TGTGCCTGGGGCAGACAGGGGCTGAACGAGCAGTACTTC.

The gene calls are TRBV6-6 and TRBJ1-5, with D possibly TRBD1 on 5 matching bases. Trimming removed 2 bases from V and 7 bases from J, with 9 bases in between. This CDR3 has 13 amino acids. The germline gives CDR1 MNHNY, CDR2 SVGAGI (reference sequence). CDR3 DNA: TGTGCCAGCAGTTACGAGGGGCGGCAGCCCCAGCATTTT. It translates to CASSYEGRQPQHF.